Here is one TCR beta chain with its context. What antigen it recognizes has not been identified. Base quality data are lacking; no much larger clone is found one base away. The intended sense of this specimen's time point label: about 28 days (+/-7) after the second vaccine dose. AZD1222 recipients with second doses at about 4 weeks or about 12 weeks were pooled, because spike-specific TCR depth and breadth did not differ between schedules. The vaccinee samples were drawn from two UK trials, COV001 and COV002, one of which was a single-blind randomized controlled phase 2/3 trial testing AZD1222 (ChAdOx1 nCoV-19) in healthy adults. For TCRbeta chain sequencing, PBMC samples were collected from trial participants at day 0 and at day 28 after the second dose. CDR1 SEHNR and CDR2 FQNEAQ were looked up in the germline V gene (reference sequence). The CDR3 measures 13 amino acids from cysteine to phenylalanine. The CDR3 DNA has 39 bases and is translated from base 1. V is reduced by 3 bases and J by 5 bases, leaving a spacing of 10 bases between them.

This record comes from a study of T cell responses to AZD1222 COVID-19 vaccine (dated by TCRdb to the early 2020s). For the study in its entirety: TCR sequencing covered over 230 trial participants: 200 to 210 given two doses of AZD1222 and 26 given two doses of MenACWY control vaccine. Trial participants were enrolled by age into subgroups of 18-55, 56-69 and 70-plus years, and roughly 150, 30 and 60 TCR-sequenced participants, respectively, were included in these subgroups.

The CDR3 regions of human TCRbeta chains were analyzed by immunosequencing. The authors' analysis ran thus. TCRs in the repertoires were matched against a reference library of SARS-CoV-2-specific TCRs that had been generated with the MIRA antigen-specificity platform. Breadth meant the fraction of unique TCRs that were SARS-CoV-2-associated, whereas depth meant the fraction of total T cells that were SARS-CoV-2-associated. Using the MIRA data, each spike-specific TCR was mapped to the spike region that the TCR reacts to and placed in a CD4 or CD8 class. Log10-transformed breadth and depth values were compared by one-way ANOVA with Sidak's multiple comparisons tests. Imported from immuneACCESS, the table was reduced by TCRdb to in-frame sequences with V and J called. These copies leave out some clones; in studies compared against another copy, an unresolved V gene accounts for under half, and the cause of the remainder is not known. That table supplies the V and J calls and clone size; D and trimming were determined from the DNA. This sample gives roughly 190,000 clones in total; about nine tenths of them show up just once. Of the sample, more than 1.5% is held by the ten largest clones.

Study-wide findings and limitations: In the small 56-69-year group, the increase in depth fell short of significance, most likely because of low power. The whole spike protein was spanned by vaccine-associated CD4 TCRs, and dominant responses were seen in regions 160-218 and 743-854. Participants were mostly white British and included more females than males, and it was suggested by the authors that clonal diversity may have been underestimated. After two AZD1222 doses, spike-specific TCR breadth and depth were significantly higher than at day 0 and than in MenACWY recipients. Conclusions about previously exposed vaccinees were limited because only six AZD1222 recipients were SARS-CoV-2 seropositive at baseline. Reportedly, almost half of the unique spike-specific TCRs recognized epitopes lying outside the regions that are mutated in the B.1.351 and B.1.1.7 variants. Because no samples from the day 14 peak response were available, repertoires could be characterized only after the peak T cell response.

The sample consisted of peripheral blood, taken 28 days after the second AZD1222 dose. The source is an adult who received the AZD1222 COVID-19 vaccine. The chain is made from TRBV7-9 and TRBJ1-1; the D gene is perhaps TRBD1, on 6 matching bases. The DNA sequence reads TGTGCCAGCAGCTTCCCAGGGGAAACTGAAGCTTTCTTT. Translated, this gives CASSFPGETEAFF.